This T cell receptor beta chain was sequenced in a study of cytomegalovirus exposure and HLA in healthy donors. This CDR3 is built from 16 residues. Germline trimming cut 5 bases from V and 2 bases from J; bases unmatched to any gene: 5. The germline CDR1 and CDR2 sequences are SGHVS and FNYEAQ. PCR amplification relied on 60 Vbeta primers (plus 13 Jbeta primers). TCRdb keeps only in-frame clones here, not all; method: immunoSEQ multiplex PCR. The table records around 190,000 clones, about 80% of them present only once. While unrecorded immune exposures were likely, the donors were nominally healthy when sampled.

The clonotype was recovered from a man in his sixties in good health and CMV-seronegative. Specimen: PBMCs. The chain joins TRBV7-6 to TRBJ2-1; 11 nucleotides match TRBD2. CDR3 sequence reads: CASSELAGVTYNEQFF. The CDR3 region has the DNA TGTGCCAGCAGCGAACTAGCGGGAGTCACCTACAATGAGCAGTTCTTC. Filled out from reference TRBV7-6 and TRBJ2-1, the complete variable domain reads GAGVSQSPRYKVTKRGQDVALRCDPISGHVSLYWYRQALGQGPEFLTYFNYEAQQDKSGLPNDRFSAERPEGSISTLTIQRTEQRDSAMYRCASSELAGVTYNEQFFGPGTRLTVL.